This T cell receptor (beta chain) was sequenced in a study of T cell changes during pregnancy in multiple sclerosis. Some clones are missing from TCRdb's copy, which holds only in-frame ones; the method was immunoSEQ multiplex PCR. The table lists more than 55,000 clones, around 90% of them singletons, with roughly 3.5% in the top ten. The receptor's source is a female donor in good health, enrolled as a control in a pregnancy study. Source: peripheral blood, taken after pregnancy.

In nucleotides, the CDR3 is TGTGCCAGTAGTATAGGGCTAGCGGGAGGGACCTATGGAGACGAGCAGTACTTC. Amino acid sequence: CASSIGLAGGTYGDEQYF. V and J are TRBV19 and TRBJ2-7; 12 bases align to TRBD2. The V and J ends lost 1 base and 5 bases, in that order; junction bases with no gene match: 12. CDR3 length equals 18 residues. CDR1 and CDR2 from the germline V gene are LNHDA and SQIVND (reference sequence).